Included here is one TCR beta chain sequence, with context. These data are taken from a study of cytomegalovirus exposure and HLA in healthy donors. Germline values: CDR1 SNHLY, CDR2 FYNNEI. The ends were cut back, 6 bases at V and 5 bases at J, with 17 bases in the middle. This CDR3 spans 15 amino acids. This PCR relied on a set of 60 Vbeta primers and 13 Jbeta primers. Profiling relied on immunoSEQ multiplex PCR, and the TCRdb table lists in-frame clones only, not all of them. There are roughly 200,000 clones in the sample; roughly 80% occur only once, and less than 2% lies in the top ten. The sequence came from a woman aged 18-35 years in good health and CMV-seronegative. The chain recombines TRBV2 with TRBJ2-1; a possible D gene is TRBD1 (5 bases). What was sequenced was PBMCs. Here the CDR3 DNA reads TGTGCCAGCAGCGCAGCAGGGAATAGAAACAATGAGCAGTTCTTC. It codes for CASSAAGNRNNEQFF.